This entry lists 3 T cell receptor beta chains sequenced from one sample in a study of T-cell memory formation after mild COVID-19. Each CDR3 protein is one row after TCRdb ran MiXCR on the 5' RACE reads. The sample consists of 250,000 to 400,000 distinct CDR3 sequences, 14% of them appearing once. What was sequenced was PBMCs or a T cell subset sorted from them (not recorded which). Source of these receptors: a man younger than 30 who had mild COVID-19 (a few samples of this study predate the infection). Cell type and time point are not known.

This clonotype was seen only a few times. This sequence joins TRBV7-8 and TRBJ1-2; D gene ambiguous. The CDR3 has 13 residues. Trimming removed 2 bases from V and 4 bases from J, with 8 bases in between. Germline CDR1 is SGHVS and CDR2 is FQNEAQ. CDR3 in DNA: TGTGCCAGCAGCTTAAGGTTCGGCTATGGCTACACCTTC. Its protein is CASSLRFGYGYTF.

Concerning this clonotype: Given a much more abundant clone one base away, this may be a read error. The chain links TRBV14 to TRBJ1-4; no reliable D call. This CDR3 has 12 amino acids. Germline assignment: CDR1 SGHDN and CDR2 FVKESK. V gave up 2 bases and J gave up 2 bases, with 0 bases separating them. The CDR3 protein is CASSQTNEKLFF. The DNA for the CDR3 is TGTGCCAGCAGCCAAACTAATGAAAAACTGTTTTTT.

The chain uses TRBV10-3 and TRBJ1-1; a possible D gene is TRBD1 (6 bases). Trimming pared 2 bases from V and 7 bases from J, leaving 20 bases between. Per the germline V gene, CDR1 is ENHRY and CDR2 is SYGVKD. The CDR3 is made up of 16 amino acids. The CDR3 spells CAISELRGMGLVEAFF. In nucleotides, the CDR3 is TGTGCCATCAGTGAGCTAAGGGGGATGGGGTTGGTTGAAGCTTTCTTT.